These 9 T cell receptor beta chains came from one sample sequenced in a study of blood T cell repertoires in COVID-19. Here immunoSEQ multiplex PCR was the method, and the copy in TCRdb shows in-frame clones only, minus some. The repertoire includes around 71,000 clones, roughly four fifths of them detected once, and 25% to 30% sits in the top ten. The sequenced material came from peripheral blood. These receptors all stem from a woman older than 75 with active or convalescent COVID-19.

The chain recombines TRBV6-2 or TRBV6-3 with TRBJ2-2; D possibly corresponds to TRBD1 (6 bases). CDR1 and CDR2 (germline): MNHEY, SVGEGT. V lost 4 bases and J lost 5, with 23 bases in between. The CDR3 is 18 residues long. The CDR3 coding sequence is TGTGCCAGCAGTTTATCCCTCCTTAGACAGGCAAGGACCGGGGAGCTGTTTTTT. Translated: CASSLSLLRQARTGELFF.

This CDR3 reads CASTGQGWTDTQYF. The CDR3, as DNA: TGTGCCAGCACCGGACAGGGCTGGACAGATACGCAGTATTTT. The chain is built from TRBV5-6 and TRBJ2-3, with TRBD1 matching over 8 bases. This CDR3 has 14 residues. V lost 6 bases, J lost 3 bases, and 6 bases stayed unmatched. Germline CDR1 is SGHDT and CDR2 is YYEEEE.

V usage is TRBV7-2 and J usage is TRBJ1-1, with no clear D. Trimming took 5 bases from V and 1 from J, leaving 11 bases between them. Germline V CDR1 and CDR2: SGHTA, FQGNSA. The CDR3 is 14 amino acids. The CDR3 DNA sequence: TGTGCCAGCAGCCAGCCGAGGGAGAACACTGAAGCTTTCTTT. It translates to CASSQPRENTEAFF.

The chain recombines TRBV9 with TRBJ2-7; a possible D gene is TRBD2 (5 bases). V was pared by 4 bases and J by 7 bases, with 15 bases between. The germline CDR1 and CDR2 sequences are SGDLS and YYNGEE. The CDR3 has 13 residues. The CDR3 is CASSNSIRGEQYF. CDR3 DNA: TGTGCCAGCAGCAACTCGATACGGGGTGAGCAGTACTTC.

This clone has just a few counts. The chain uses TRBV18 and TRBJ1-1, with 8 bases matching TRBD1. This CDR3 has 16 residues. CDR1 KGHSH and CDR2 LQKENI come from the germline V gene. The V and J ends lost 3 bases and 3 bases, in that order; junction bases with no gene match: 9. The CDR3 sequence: CASSPRPGGADTEAFF. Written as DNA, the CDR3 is TGTGCCAGCTCACCCAGGCCAGGGGGCGCAGACACTGAAGCTTTCTTT.

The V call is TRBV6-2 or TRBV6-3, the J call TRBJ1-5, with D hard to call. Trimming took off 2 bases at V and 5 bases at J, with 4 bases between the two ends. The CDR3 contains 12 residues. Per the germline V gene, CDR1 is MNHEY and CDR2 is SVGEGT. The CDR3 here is CASSYRDQPQHF. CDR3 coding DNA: TGTGCCAGCAGTTACCGGGATCAGCCCCAGCATTTT.

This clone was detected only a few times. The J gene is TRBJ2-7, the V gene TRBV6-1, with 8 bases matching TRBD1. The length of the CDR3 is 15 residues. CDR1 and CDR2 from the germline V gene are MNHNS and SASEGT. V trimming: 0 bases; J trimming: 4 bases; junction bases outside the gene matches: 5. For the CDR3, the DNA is TGTGCCAGCAGTGAAGCCGGACAGGGTCGTTACGAGCAGTACTTC. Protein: CASSEAGQGRYEQYF.

The CDR3 DNA follows: TGTGCCAGCAGCCAAGTACCCCAGGACTATGGCTACACCTTC. Encoded protein: CASSQVPQDYGYTF. The V call is TRBV3-1 (or the pseudogene TRBV3-2), the J call TRBJ1-2, with D unresolved. CDR1 is LGHDT and CDR2 is YNNKEL in the germline V gene (reference sequence). Trimming took off 1 base at V and 3 bases at J, with 9 bases between the two ends. The CDR3 consists of 14 residues.

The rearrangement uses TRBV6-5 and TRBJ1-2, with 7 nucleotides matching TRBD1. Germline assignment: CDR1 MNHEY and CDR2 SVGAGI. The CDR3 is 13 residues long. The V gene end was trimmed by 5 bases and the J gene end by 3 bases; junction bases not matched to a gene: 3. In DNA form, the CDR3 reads TGTGCCAGCAGTCGTGGGACAGACTATGGCTACACCTTC. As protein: CASSRGTDYGYTF.